This is a list of T cell receptor beta chains from one sample in a study of blood T cell repertoires in COVID-19. Only in-frame clones appear in the TCRdb table, and some are missing; sequencing was by immunoSEQ multiplex PCR. Among fewer than 55,000 clones listed, 70% to 90% were seen once. Sequenced material: peripheral blood. The receptor source for this set is a man between 50 and 59 years old with active COVID-19. Both conserved end residues are part of each CDR3. The order of the fields is D gene, V gene, J gene, CDR3 protein, CDR3 DNA. D genes are given only for firm matches.

>.|TRBV5-1|TRBJ1-2
CASSLDSPYGYTF
TGCGCCAGCAGCTTGGACAGTCCCTATGGCTACACCTTC
>TRBD2|TRBV3-1/TRBV3-2|TRBJ2-5
CASSPVFGGGGQETQYF
TGTGCCAGCAGCCCAGTATTTGGGGGGGGAGGGCAAGAGACCCAGTACTTC
>TRBD2|TRBV5-1|TRBJ2-1
CASSWTGTSGGNEQFF
TGCGCCAGCAGCTGGACCGGGACTAGCGGGGGTAATGAGCAGTTCTTC
>.|TRBV12-1|TRBJ1-2
CASIMRGTHGYTF
TGTGCCAGCATCATGAGGGGGACCCATGGCTACACCTTC
>TRBD1|TRBV14|TRBJ2-3
CASSRGTGLFDTQYF
TGTGCCAGCAGCCGAGGGACAGGGTTGTTTGATACGCAGTATTTT
>TRBD2|TRBV7-9|TRBJ2-5
CASSLTTSGGQETQYF
TGTGCCAGCAGCTTAACGACTAGCGGGGGGCAAGAGACCCAGTACTTC
>.|TRBV9|TRBJ2-1
CASSVQGVDEQFF
TGTGCCAGCAGTGTACAGGGTGTCGATGAGCAGTTCTTC
>TRBD1|TRBV18|TRBJ1-5
CASSPPGTGVRSQPQHF
TGTGCCAGCTCACCACCGGGGACAGGGGTCAGGAGTCAGCCCCAGCATTTT
>TRBD2|TRBV3-1/TRBV3-2|TRBJ2-3
CASSPPAAGKPDTQYF
TGTGCCAGCAGCCCCCCTGCAGCGGGAAAGCCAGATACGCAGTATTTT
>TRBD2|TRBV7-9|TRBJ2-1
CASRGGGVYNEQFF
TGTGCCAGCAGAGGCGGGGGGGTTTACAATGAGCAGTTCTTC
>TRBD1|TRBV19|TRBJ1-2
CASTNTGGNYGYTF
TGTGCCAGTACCAATACAGGGGGCAACTATGGCTACACCTTC